This TCR beta chain was retrieved from a study of cytotoxic CD8 clonotypes in ibrutinib-treated CLL. Using immunoSEQ multiplex PCR, the repertoire was profiled, and TCRdb retains in-frame clones only, with some absent. Altogether about 180,000 clones are present, under 90% being singletons, with the ten largest covering 3.5% to 5.5%. The source material was PBMCs, sampled after 24 months of ibrutinib treatment. This clonotype was obtained from a human donor with chronic lymphocytic leukemia.

The CDR3 protein is CASSLLGARTGELFF. CDR3 in DNA: TGTGCCAGCAGCTTACTGGGGGCTCGCACCGGGGAGCTGTTTTTT. V gene TRBV7-9 combines with J gene TRBJ2-2; D is possibly TRBD1 (6 bases). This CDR3 spans 15 amino acids. Germline assignment: CDR1 SEHNR and CDR2 FQNEAQ (reference sequence). Trimming stripped 2 bases from V and 4 bases from J, with 11 bases between.